These 18 T cell receptor beta chains came from one sample sequenced in a study of glioma-infiltrating T cells. Amplification of TCR alpha and beta CDR3 regions from RNA used iRepertoire nested multiplex PCR. TCRdb redid the calling of the multiplex PCR reads with MiXCR, one entry per CDR3 protein. Among fewer than 90,000 distinct CDR3 sequences, 20% to 25% were seen once, and the ten largest hold about 6.7%. Sequencing was performed on glioma tissue, nonneoplastic brain tissue, or PBMCs (not recorded which). The source is a human donor with low-grade glioma or glioblastoma, undergoing nonglioma brain surgery, or in good health (not recorded which).

About this clonotype itself: This may come from a read error, since a much larger clone is one base off. V is TRBV18 and J is TRBJ1-1, with D perhaps matching TRBD1 (6 bases). Trimming shortened V by 4 bases and J by 2 bases, and 11 bases separated the two germline ends. Germline V gene lookup returns CDR1 KGHSH and CDR2 LQKENI. CDR3 length: 14 residues. Here the CDR3 DNA reads TGTGCCAGCTCACGAGCAGGGGCAAACACTGAAGCTTTCTTT. This gives the protein CASSRAGANTEAFF.

This clonotype was seen at least ten times. This chain links TRBV4-1 with TRBJ2-3; no reliable D call. V was trimmed by 3 bases and J by 1 base, leaving 8 bases between them. CDR3 length: 14 residues. From germline, CDR1 is MGHRA and CDR2 YSYEKL. CDR3 residues: CASSHALGTDTQYF. In DNA form, the CDR3 reads TGCGCCAGCAGCCATGCCCTGGGCACAGATACGCAGTATTTT.

The sample holds many counts of this clonotype. The rearrangement links TRBV19 to TRBJ2-7, with D hard to call. The CDR3 spans 12 residues. CDR1 and CDR2 from the germline V gene are LNHDA and SQIVND (reference sequence). V shed 5 bases and J shed 3 bases, with 8 bases lying between them. CDR3 coding DNA: TGTGCCAGTAGTGGTTCGGGCTACGAGCAGTACTTC. Protein sequence: CASSGSGYEQYF.

At least ten counts were recorded for this clonotype. The genes are TRBV7-2 and TRBJ2-7; D not certain. V was shortened by 1 base and J by 3 bases, with 16 bases between the two germline ends. The germline CDR1 and CDR2 sequences are SGHTA and FQGNSA. This CDR3 region has 16 residues. The CDR3, as DNA: TGTGCCAGCAGCTTAGTGGGCAGAGAGAATTACTACGAGCAGTACTTC. Its protein is CASSLVGRENYYEQYF.

About this clonotype itself: This could be a read error, since a much larger clone is one nucleotide away. The chain couples TRBV7-8 to TRBJ1-5; TRBD1 aligns across 8 bases. The CDR3 totals 15 residues. V trimming: 7 bases; J trimming: 8 bases; junction bases outside the gene matches: 13. The germline gives CDR1 SGHVS, CDR2 FQNEAQ. The CDR3 spells CASILTGAGPEPQHF. CDR3 bases: TGTGCCAGCATCTTGACAGGGGCCGGGCCGGAGCCCCAGCATTTT.

This clonotype occurred many times. The chain is built from TRBV3-1 and TRBJ2-1; the D is unclear. V was pared by 3 bases and J by 10 bases, with 13 bases between. Germline CDR1 is LGHDT and CDR2 is YNNKEL (reference sequence). The CDR3 totals 13 residues. The CDR3 here is CASSHLVGREQFF. DNA for the CDR3: TGTGCCAGCAGCCATCTAGTAGGACGCGAGCAGTTCTTC.

The genes are TRBV11-2 and TRBJ2-7; 8 nucleotides align to TRBD2. Germline loops: CDR1 SGHAT, CDR2 FQNNGV. Losses at the gene ends were 6 bases for V and 2 bases for J; bases not matched to a gene: 6. CDR3 length: 14 amino acids. The CDR3 coding sequence is TGTGCCAGCAGTATAGCGGGGACTACCTACGAGCAGTACTTC. Its protein product is CASSIAGTTYEQYF. The full variable domain, rest sourced from reference TRBV11-2 and TRBJ2-7, is EAGVAQSPRYKIIEKRQSVAFWCNPISGHATLYWYQQILGQGPKLLIQFQNNGVVDDSQLPKDRFSAERLKGVDSTLKIQPAKLEDSAVYLCASSIAGTTYEQYFGPGTRLTVT.

The chain combines TRBV29-1 with TRBJ2-1; 7 positions agree with TRBD2. V shed 7 bases and J 4 bases; nucleotides not matched to a gene: 10. Germline values: CDR1 SQVTM, CDR2 ANQGSEA. The CDR3 consists of 14 residues. CDR3 in DNA: TGCAGCGCCGACCCCCTAGCGGTATACAATGAGCAGTTCTTC. Encoded protein: CSADPLAVYNEQFF.

In its sample, this clonotype was seen a few times. V usage is TRBV7-8 and J usage is TRBJ2-3; unclear D gene. The CDR3 consists of 15 residues. CDR1 and CDR2 from the germline V gene are SGHVS and FQNEAQ. Trimming took 3 bases from V and 4 from J, leaving 14 bases between them. For the CDR3, the DNA is TGTGCCAGCAGCTTGGACCTTCCGGGCGCAGATACGCAGTATTTT. Translated, it gives CASSLDLPGADTQYF.

This clonotype appeared many times. The chain uses TRBV2 and TRBJ1-1; the match to TRBD1 covers 7 bases. Germline CDR1 SNHLY, CDR2 FYNNEI. This CDR3 contains 17 residues. V shed 7 bases and J 4 bases; nucleotides not matched to a gene: 18. The CDR3 nucleotides are TGTGCCAGCACTCTACCCTGGACAGGAGGTTCGGGCACTGAAGCTTTCTTT. It encodes CASTLPWTGGSGTEAFF.

The table lists this clonotype with a count of one. This clone may be a read error of a much larger clone one base away. The chain combines TRBV5-5 with TRBJ2-3, with D hard to call. This CDR3 has 14 residues. Germline CDR1 and CDR2: SGHKS and YYEKEE (reference sequence). V lost 4 bases to trimming and J lost 4 bases, with 13 bases between them. DNA for the CDR3: TGTGCCAGCAGCATAGACAAGGGCGCAGATACGCAGTATTTT. Translating gives CASSIDKGADTQYF. Full variable domain (remainder filled in from reference TRBV5-5 and TRBJ2-3): DAGVTQSPTHLIKTRGQQVTLRCSPISGHKSVSWYQQVLGQGPQFIFQYYEKEERGRGNFPDRFSARQFPNYSSELNVNALLLGDSALYLCASSIDKGADTQYFGPGTRLTVL.

In regard to this clonotype: A read error is possible here, since a much larger clone lies one base away. This rearrangement joins TRBV2 to TRBJ1-1, with a possible D match to TRBD1 (6 bases). The length of the CDR3 is 13 residues. Germline loops: CDR1 SNHLY, CDR2 FYNNEI. CDR3: CASNTQGNTESFF. The CDR3, as DNA: TGTGCCAGCAACACCCAGGGGAACACTGAATCTTTCTTT.

The CDR3 DNA reads TGTGCCAGCAGTTTGCACAGTAGCAATCAGCCCCAGCATTTT. Residues: CASSLHSSNQPQHF. This rearrangement joins TRBV12-3 or TRBV12-4 to TRBJ1-5; D unclear. Between the trimmed V and J ends, which lost 3 bases and 0 bases, there was a span of 6 bases. This CDR3 is 14 amino acids long.

This clonotype occurred many times. The chain employs TRBV20-1 and TRBJ2-3; 11 bases fit TRBD2. The CDR3 extends over 14 amino acids. Unmatched junction bases numbered 8, after V lost 6 bases and J lost 6 bases. CDR1 DFQATT and CDR2 SNEGSKA come from the germline V gene (reference sequence). In DNA, the CDR3 is TGCAGTGCGCCACTAGCGGGGGAGGGGGATACGCAGTATTTT. It specifies CSAPLAGEGDTQYF.

This clonotype came up many times. The rearrangement joins TRBV20-1 to TRBJ2-3, with TRBD2 matching 9 bases. The V gene end was trimmed by 3 bases and the J gene end by 0 bases; junction bases not matched to a gene: 4. This CDR3 comprises 15 residues. Germline lookup yields CDR1 DFQATT and CDR2 SNEGSKA (reference sequence). Here the CDR3 reads CSASSLAGSTDTQYF. CDR3 nucleotides: TGCAGTGCTAGTTCTCTAGCGGGAAGCACAGATACGCAGTATTTT.

Concerning this clonotype itself: A much larger clone is a single base away; this may be a read error. This sequence joins TRBV19 and TRBJ1-5, with D unclear. With 3 bases removed from V and 5 bases from J, the gap between germline ends came to 5 bases. Germline CDR1 LNHDA, CDR2 SQIVND (reference sequence). The CDR3 is 12 residues long. In DNA form, the CDR3 reads TGTGCCAGTAGTATCCGCGATCAGCCCCAGCATTTT. Its protein product is CASSIRDQPQHF.

Details on this clonotype: One base away lies a much larger clone, so this may be a sequencing read error. The chain employs TRBV7-6 and TRBJ1-5; maybe TRBD1 (5 bases). CDR3 length: 16 residues. Germline V lookup: CDR1 SGHVS, CDR2 FNYEAQ. In DNA form, the CDR3 reads TGTGCCAGCAGCTTAGGGGGGGGGGGTAGCAATCGGCCCCAGCATTTT. Translated, it gives CASSLGGGGSNRPQHF. The whole variable domain, remainder taken from reference TRBV7-6 and TRBJ1-5, is GAGVSQSPRYKVTKRGQDVALRCDPISGHVSLYWYRQALGQGPEFLTYFNYEAQQDKSGLPNDRFSAERPEGSISTLTIQRTEQRDSAMYRCASSLGGGGSNRPQHFGDGTRLSIL.

This clonotype was counted ten times or more. V gene TRBV19 combines with J gene TRBJ1-5, with TRBD1 identical over 8 bases. Germline V gene data show CDR1 as LNHDA and CDR2 as SQIVND (reference sequence). The CDR3 has 16 residues. Germline trimming cut 3 bases from V and 4 bases from J; bases unmatched to any gene: 8. The CDR3 DNA is TGTGCCAGTAGTATTTGGGCCGGGACAGGAAATCAGCCCCAGCATTTT. This encodes CASSIWAGTGNQPQHF.